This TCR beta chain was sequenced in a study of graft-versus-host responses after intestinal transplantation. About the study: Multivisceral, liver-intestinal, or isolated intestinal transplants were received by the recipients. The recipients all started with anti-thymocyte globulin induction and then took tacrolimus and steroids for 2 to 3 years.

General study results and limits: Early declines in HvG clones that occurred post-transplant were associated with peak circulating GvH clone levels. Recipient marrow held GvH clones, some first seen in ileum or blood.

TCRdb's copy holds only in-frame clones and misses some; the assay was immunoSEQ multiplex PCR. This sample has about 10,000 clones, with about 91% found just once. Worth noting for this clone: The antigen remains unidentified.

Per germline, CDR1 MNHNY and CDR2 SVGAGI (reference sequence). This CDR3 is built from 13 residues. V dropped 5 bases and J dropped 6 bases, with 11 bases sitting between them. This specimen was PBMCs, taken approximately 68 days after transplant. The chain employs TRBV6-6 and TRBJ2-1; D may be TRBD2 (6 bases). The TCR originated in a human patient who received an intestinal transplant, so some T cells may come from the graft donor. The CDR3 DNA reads TGTGCCAGCAGTGGCGGGACGATCAATGAGCAGTTCTTC. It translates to CASSGGTINEQFF.